One T cell receptor (beta chain) is described in this entry. Its target is not known. Other DNA sequences in this sample translate to the same CDR3. The data belong to a study of beta chain features in type 1 diabetes. Trimming took 0 bases from V and 4 from J, leaving 4 bases between them. The V gene's germline CDR1 is SGDLS and CDR2 YYNGEE. The CDR3 has 13 amino acids. Study-wide points: cDNA-based sequencing might over-represent cells highly expressing TCR.

Sequenced material consisted of expressed TCRB transcripts (all of the isolated RNA was reverse transcribed). TCRdb keeps only in-frame clones here, not all; method: immunoSEQ multiplex PCR. This table holds hundreds of thousands of clones, 30% found once. This clonotype was obtained from a man aged 18 to 29 in good health. Sequencing was carried out using naive CD4+ T cells from blood. The chain employs TRBV9 and TRBJ2-2; D is ambiguous. As DNA, the CDR3 is TGTGCCAGCAGCGTAGAGGTCACCGGGGAGCTGTTTTTT. Protein sequence: CASSVEVTGELFF.